This TCR beta chain stems from a study of radiation and T cells in renal cell carcinoma. Details on this clone: No antigen is known for it.

Per germline, CDR1 SGHRS and CDR2 YFSETQ. Trimming took off 2 bases at V and 1 base at J, with 9 bases between the two ends. CDR3 length: 15 amino acids. Time point reported: blood 4 weeks post-SBRT, at nephrectomy. Specified treatment: 15 Gy SBRT to primary tumor, nephrectomy 4 weeks later. Nephrectomy followed 15 Gy stereotactic body radiation by 4 weeks. Measured with immunoSEQ multiplex PCR; TCRdb has only the in-frame clones, and not every one. The profile shows roughly 92,000 clones, 84% of them singletons. Study-wide results and limits: In blood, top tumor clones expanded by 2 weeks, shrinking by 4.

The sequence came from a man in his sixties with renal cell carcinoma. V gene TRBV5-1 combines with J gene TRBJ2-2, with D perhaps matching TRBD1 (5 bases). The sequenced sample was blood, obtained from a patient whose treatment included radiotherapy and nephrectomy. In DNA, the CDR3 is TGCGCCAGCAGCTTAGGACACATGAACACCGGGGAGCTGTTTTTT. The encoded protein is CASSLGHMNTGELFF. The complete variable domain, with remaining parts taken from reference TRBV5-1 and TRBJ2-2, reads KAGVTQTPRYLIKTRGQQVTLSCSPISGHRSVSWYQQTPGQGLQFLFEYFSETQRNKGNFPGRFSGRQFSNSRSEMNVSTLELGDSALYLCASSLGHMNTGELFFGEGSRLTVL.